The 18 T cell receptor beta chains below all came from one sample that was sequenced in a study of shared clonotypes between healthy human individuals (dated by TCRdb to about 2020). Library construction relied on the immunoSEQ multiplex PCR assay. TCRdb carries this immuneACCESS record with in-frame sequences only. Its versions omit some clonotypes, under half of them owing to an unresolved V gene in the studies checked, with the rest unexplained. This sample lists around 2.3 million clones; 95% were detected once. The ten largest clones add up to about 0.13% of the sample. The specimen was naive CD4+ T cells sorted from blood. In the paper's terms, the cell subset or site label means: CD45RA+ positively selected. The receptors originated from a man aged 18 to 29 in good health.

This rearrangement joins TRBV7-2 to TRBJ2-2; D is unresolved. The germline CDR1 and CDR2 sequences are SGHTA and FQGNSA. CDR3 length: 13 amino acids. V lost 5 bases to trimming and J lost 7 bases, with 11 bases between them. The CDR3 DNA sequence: TGTGCCAGCAGCCAAACCGGAGTCGGGGAGCTGTTTTTT. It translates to CASSQTGVGELFF.

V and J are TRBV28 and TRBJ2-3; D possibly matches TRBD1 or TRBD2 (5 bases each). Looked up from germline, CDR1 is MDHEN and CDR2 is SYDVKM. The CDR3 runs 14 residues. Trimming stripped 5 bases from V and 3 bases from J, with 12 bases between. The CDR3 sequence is CASSPHGGTDTQYF. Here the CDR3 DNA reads TGTGCCAGCAGTCCCCATGGGGGTACAGATACGCAGTATTTT.

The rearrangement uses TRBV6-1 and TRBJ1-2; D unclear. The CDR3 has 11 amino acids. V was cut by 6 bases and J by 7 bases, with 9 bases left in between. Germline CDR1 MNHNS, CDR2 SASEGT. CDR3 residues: CASRLRGGYTF. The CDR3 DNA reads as TGTGCCAGCAGGCTCAGAGGTGGCTACACCTTC.

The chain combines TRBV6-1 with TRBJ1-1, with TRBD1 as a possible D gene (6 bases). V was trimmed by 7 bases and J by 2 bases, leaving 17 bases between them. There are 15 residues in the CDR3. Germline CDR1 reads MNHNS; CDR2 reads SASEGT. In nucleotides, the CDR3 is TGTGCCAGCACCCAGAACAGGGACTTTAACACTGAAGCTTTCTTT. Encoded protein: CASTQNRDFNTEAFF.

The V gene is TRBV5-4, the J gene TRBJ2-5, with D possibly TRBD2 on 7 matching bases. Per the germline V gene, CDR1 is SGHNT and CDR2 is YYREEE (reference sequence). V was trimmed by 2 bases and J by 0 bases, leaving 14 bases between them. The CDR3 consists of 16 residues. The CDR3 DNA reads TGTGCCAGCAGCTTCGCTAGGGGGGGGCACCAAGAGACCCAGTACTTC. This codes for CASSFARGGHQETQYF. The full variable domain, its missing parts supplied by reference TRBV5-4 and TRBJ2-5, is ETGVTQSPTHLIKTRGQQVTLRCSSQSGHNTVSWYQQALGQGPQFIFQYYREEENGRGNFPPRFSGLQFPNYSSELNVNALELDDSALYLCASSFARGGHQETQYFGPGTRLLVL.

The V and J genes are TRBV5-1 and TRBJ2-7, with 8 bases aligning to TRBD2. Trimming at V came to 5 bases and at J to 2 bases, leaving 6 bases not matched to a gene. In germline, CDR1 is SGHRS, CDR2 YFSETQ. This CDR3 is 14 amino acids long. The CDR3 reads CASSRAGGPYEQYF. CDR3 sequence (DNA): TGCGCCAGCAGTAGGGCGGGGGGACCCTACGAGCAGTACTTC.

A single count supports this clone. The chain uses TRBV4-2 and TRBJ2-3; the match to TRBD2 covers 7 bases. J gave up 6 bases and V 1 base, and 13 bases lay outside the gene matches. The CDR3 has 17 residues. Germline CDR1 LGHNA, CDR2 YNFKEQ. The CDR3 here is CASSQVLFSGALDTQYF. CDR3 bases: TGTGCCAGCAGCCAAGTTCTTTTCAGCGGGGCCCTGGATACGCAGTATTTT.

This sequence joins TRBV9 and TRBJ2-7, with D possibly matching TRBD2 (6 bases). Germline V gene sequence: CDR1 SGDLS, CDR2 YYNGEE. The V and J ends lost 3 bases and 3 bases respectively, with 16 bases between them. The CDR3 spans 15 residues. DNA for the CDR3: TGTGCCAGCAGCGACCCCCGGGACTCCGTCTACGAGCAGTACTTC. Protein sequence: CASSDPRDSVYEQYF.

This CDR3 reads CASSLGVETGYGTEAFF. The CDR3 coding sequence is TGCGCCAGCAGCTTGGGAGTTGAGACAGGGTACGGCACTGAAGCTTTCTTT. The chain has TRBV5-1 and TRBJ1-1; TRBD1 agrees at 7 bases. Germline loops: CDR1 SGHRS, CDR2 YFSETQ. The V and J ends lost 0 bases and 4 bases, in that order; junction bases with no gene match: 12. The CDR3 spans 17 residues.

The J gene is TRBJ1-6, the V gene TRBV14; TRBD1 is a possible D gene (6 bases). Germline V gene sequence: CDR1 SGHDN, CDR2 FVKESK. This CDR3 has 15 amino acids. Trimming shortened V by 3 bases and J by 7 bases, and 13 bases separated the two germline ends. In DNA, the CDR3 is TGTGCCAGCAGCCAGATAGGGCAGGGGAATTCACCCCTCCACTTT. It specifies CASSQIGQGNSPLHF.

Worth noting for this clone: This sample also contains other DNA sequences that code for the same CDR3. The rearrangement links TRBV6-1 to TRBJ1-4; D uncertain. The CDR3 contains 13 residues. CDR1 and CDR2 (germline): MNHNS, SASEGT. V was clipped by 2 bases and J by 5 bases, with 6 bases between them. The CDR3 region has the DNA TGTGCCAGCAGTGAACGACTGAATGAAAAACTGTTTTTT. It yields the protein CASSERLNEKLFF.

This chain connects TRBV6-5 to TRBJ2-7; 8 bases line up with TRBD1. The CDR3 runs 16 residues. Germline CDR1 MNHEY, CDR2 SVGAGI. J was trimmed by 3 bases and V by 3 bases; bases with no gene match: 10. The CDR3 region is CASSYRSRTGNYEQYF. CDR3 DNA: TGTGCCAGCAGTTATAGATCAAGGACAGGGAACTACGAGCAGTACTTC.

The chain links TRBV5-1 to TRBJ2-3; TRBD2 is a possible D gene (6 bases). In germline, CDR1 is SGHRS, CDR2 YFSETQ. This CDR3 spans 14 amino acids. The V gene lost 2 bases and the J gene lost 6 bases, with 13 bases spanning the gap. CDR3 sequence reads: CASSFAGNGDTQYF. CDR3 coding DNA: TGCGCCAGCAGCTTCGCGGGAAATGGGGATACGCAGTATTTT.

The CDR3 is CASSPVAGGEQYF. CDR3 DNA: TGTGCCAGCTCACCGGTAGCGGGCGGCGAGCAGTACTTC. This chain connects TRBV6-4 to TRBJ2-7, with TRBD2 matching 7 bases. Germline CDR1 MRHNA, CDR2 SNTAGT. J lost 6 bases, V lost 8 bases, and 10 bases had no gene match. This CDR3 comprises 13 residues.

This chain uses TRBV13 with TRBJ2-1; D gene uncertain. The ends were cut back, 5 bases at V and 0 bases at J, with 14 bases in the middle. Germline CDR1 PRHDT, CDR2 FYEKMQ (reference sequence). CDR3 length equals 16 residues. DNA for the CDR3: TGTGCCAGCAGCCGATTGCCCGGGTCCTCCTACAATGAGCAGTTCTTC. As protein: CASSRLPGSSYNEQFF.

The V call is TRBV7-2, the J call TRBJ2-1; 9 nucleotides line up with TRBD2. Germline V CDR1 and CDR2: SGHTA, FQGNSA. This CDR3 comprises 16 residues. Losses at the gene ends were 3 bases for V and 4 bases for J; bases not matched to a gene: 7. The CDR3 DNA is TGTGCCAGCAGCTTTTTGTCTAGCGGGACGTACAATGAGCAGTTCTTC. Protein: CASSFLSSGTYNEQFF.

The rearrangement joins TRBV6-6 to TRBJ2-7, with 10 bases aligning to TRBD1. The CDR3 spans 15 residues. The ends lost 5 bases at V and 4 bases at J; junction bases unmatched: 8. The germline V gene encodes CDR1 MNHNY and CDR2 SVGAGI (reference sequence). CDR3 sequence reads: CASSIRDRGAYEQYF. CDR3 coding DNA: TGTGCCAGCAGTATCCGGGACAGGGGTGCGTACGAGCAGTACTTC.

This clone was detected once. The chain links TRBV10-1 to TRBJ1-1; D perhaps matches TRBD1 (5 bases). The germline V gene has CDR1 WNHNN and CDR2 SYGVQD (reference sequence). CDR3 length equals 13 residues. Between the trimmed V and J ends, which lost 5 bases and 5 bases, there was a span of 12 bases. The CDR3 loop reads CASSTGTGTEAFF. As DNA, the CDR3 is TGCGCCAGCAGTACCGGGACGGGGACTGAAGCTTTCTTT.